Listed here is a single T cell receptor (beta chain). The target of this receptor is not known. Base qualities are missing; no much larger clone stands one base away. From each donor, a single peripheral blood sample of about 116 mL on average was drawn into heparinised tubes. A BD FACSAria II was used to sort naive, central memory, regulatory and stem cell-like memory CD4+ T cells with a panel that included CD45RO, CCR7, CD25, CD127, CD95 and CD27. Purity was above 98% for every sorted population. Right away, PBMCs were isolated by Lymphoprep density gradient centrifugation and were stained directly, with no culture step. So that batch effects would be minimized, each experiment stained and sorted samples in pairs, pairing one healthy donor with one patient. This specimen comes from a study of beta chain features in type 1 diabetes (dated by TCRdb to about 2018). About the full investigation: Mean age, gender distribution, total cell number and subset yield did not differ between patients and healthy donors. A total of around 100 million sorted cells were examined across all samples, and RNA yield correlated strongly with the number of cells per subset. The study compared the TCRB repertoires of sorted circulating CD4+ T cell subsets in recently diagnosed type 1 diabetes patients with those in matched healthy donors. Naive and central memory subsets were obtained from all 30 or so donors, but regulatory and stem cell-like memory subsets were isolated from only 8 patients and roughly eight healthy donors. Paper-wide results and their limitations: Fewer insertions and more nucleotide deletions at VDJ recombination sites were observed in patients with type 1 diabetes, implying thymic rearrangement abnormalities. Shorter templates might have been favored by PCR, but patient and control samples were amplified and corrected together, so both groups would have been affected equally by any skew. Naive, central memory and regulatory TCRB repertoires appeared more similar among patients than among healthy donors. Because small numbers of individuals were included in the HLA sub-analyses, any influence of HLA type on TCRB rearrangement was left unresolved. Type 1 diabetes patients showed a moderate but significant shortening of TCRB CDR3 length in all four CD4+ subsets. Sequencing cDNA rather than genomic DNA could over-represent highly expressing activated cells, although activation and CD3 levels did not differ between groups.

V has 0 bases trimmed and J has 9 bases trimmed; junction bases matching no gene number 2. Sequences SGHTA (CDR1) and FQGTGA (CDR2) are obtained from the germline V gene. From the cysteine up to the phenylalanine, the CDR3 has a length of 13 residues. Solely the CDR3 DNA is kept, with 39 bases framed from the first base. The entire isolated RNA was reverse transcribed using the High Capacity cDNA Reverse Transcription Kit, and thus expressed TCRB transcripts were sequenced. Deep immunoSEQ sequencing was performed on naive, central memory and regulatory T cell samples, with an average of roughly 4 million total reads per sample. After sorted cells were lysed in RLT buffer, RNA was extracted with DNase-treated RNeasy Micro or Mini kits, with the choice depending on cell number. To prevent cross-contamination, each cell subset was processed individually, whereas patient and healthy donor samples were processed jointly. The immunoSEQ multiplex PCR was used to amplify TCRB sequences from cDNA, generating 87-bp fragments that spanned the CDR3 region. Sequencing of the amplicons was done on the Illumina HiSeq platform. The source study handled its data this way. PCR bias was corrected computationally using synthetic template baselines, and reads within Hamming distance 2 were collapsed, with unmergeable singletons discarded. Reads were aligned against IMGT so that V, D and J genes, CDR3 length and insertions or deletions at six rearrangement sites could be assigned. Within each subset, clonotype counts were normalized to sorted cell number, after which true diversity and Gini coefficients were computed with the tcR R package. The overlap coefficient, calculated on TCRB nucleotide sequences, was used to quantify repertoire sharing. Imported from immuneACCESS, the table was reduced by TCRdb to in-frame sequences with V and J called. These copies leave out some clones; in studies compared against another copy, an unresolved V gene accounts for under half, and the cause of the remainder is not known. D and trimming were read from the DNA, whereas the V and J calls and clone size are those reported in that table. In all, the sample holds around 200,000 clones, and more than 10% of those were seen once. Jointly, the top ten make up 0.6% to 0.8% of the sample.

The source is a woman in her late teens or twenties in good health. Sequencing was performed on central memory CD4+ T cells from blood. The rearranged chain carries TRBV7-3 and TRBJ2-1, with 7 middle bases fitting TRBD2. The CDR3 here reads CASSLTQRGEQFF. The DNA reads as follows: TGTGCCAGCAGCTTAACCCAGCGGGGTGAGCAGTTCTTC.